The 2 T cell receptor beta chains in this list originate from one sample, sequenced in a study of blood T cell repertoires in COVID-19. Clones were sequenced by immunoSEQ multiplex PCR, and TCRdb holds only the in-frame ones, with some missing. This table holds approximately 160,000 clones, 70% to 90% found once. Sequencing used peripheral blood. The receptor set was obtained from a woman aged 55-69 years with COVID-19, enrolled during active disease.

The rearrangement uses TRBV2 and TRBJ2-7; 12 nucleotides agree with TRBD1. This CDR3 has 15 amino acids. Germline assignment: CDR1 SNHLY and CDR2 FYNNEI. Trimming took 3 bases from V and 6 from J; bases not matched to a gene: 6. The DNA for the CDR3 is TGTGCCAGCAGTGATGGGACAGGGGGCTTCCCCGAGCAGTACGTC. It is translated as CASSDGTGGFPEQYV.

V is TRBV10-1 and J is TRBJ2-1; D uncertain. Germline loops: CDR1 WNHNN, CDR2 SYGVQD (reference sequence). The CDR3 has 13 residues. V lost 3 bases to trimming and J lost 9 bases, with 12 bases between them. Here the CDR3 reads CASSELRSGEQFF. CDR3 DNA sequence: TGCGCCAGCAGTGAACTCCGATCGGGTGAGCAGTTCTTC.